This T cell receptor beta chain was sequenced for a study of blood T cell repertoires in COVID-19. TCRdb's table, derived via immunoSEQ multiplex PCR, lists solely in-frame clones and lacks some. Of some 130,000 clones listed, approximately 86% are singletons. CDR3 length: 16 amino acids. Germline-derived CDR1 and CDR2 are MNHEY and SMNVEV (reference sequence). The V end lost 4 bases, the J end lost 2 bases, and 15 bases lay between the germline ends. The origin of this receptor is a woman between 45 and 60 years old who had recovered from COVID-19. The chain couples TRBV27 to TRBJ1-5, with a weak D call TRBD1 (5 bases). Sample: PBMCs or T cells enriched from blood (not recorded which). The CDR3 protein is CASSSRGGVGNQPQHF. The CDR3 nucleotides read TGTGCCAGCAGTTCCCGGGGCGGGGTTGGCAATCAGCCCCAGCATTTT.